The 28 T cell receptor beta chains below were found in one sample sequenced in a study of blood T cell repertoires in COVID-19. Sequenced by immunoSEQ multiplex PCR; TCRdb stores in-frame clones only, minus some. The sample has 110,000 or so clones; 85% are singletons. Sequencing was performed on peripheral blood. Source of these receptors: a human donor in a cohort sampled during active COVID-19.

The CDR3 reads CASSLVQGATGANVLTF. The CDR3 DNA follows: TGTGCCAGCAGCTTAGTCCAGGGGGCCACTGGGGCCAACGTCCTGACTTTC. This rearrangement joins TRBV7-8 to TRBJ2-6, with TRBD1 matching 8 bases. The CDR3 sequence is 17 residues long. Germline CDR1 SGHVS, CDR2 FQNEAQ. The V and J ends lost 1 base and 2 bases, in that order; junction bases with no gene match: 4. The entire variable domain, with the rest obtained from reference TRBV7-8 and TRBJ2-6, is as follows: GAGVSQSPRYKVAKRGQDVALRCDPISGHVSLFWYQQALGQGPEFLTYFQNEAQLDKSGLPSDRFFAERPEGSVSTLKIQRTQQEDSAVYLCASSLVQGATGANVLTFGAGSRLTVL.

This sequence joins TRBV30 and TRBJ1-6; 7 bases are shared with TRBD1. The CDR3 consists of 14 residues. Germline V gene sequence: CDR1 GTSNPN, CDR2 SVGIG (reference sequence). J was trimmed by 10 bases and V by 2 bases; bases with no gene match: 8. The CDR3 DNA sequence: TGTGCCTGGAGTCCCACAGGGGACCGCTCACCCCTCCACTTT. As protein: CAWSPTGDRSPLHF.

The chain joins TRBV4-1 to TRBJ2-3; D is undetermined. Germline V lookup: CDR1 MGHRA, CDR2 YSYEKL. The V gene lost 1 base and the J gene lost 1 base, with 3 bases spanning the gap. CDR3 length: 13 amino acids. CDR3 nucleotide sequence: TGCGCCAGCAGCCAAGTCGGCACAGATACGCAGTATTTT. Its translation: CASSQVGTDTQYF.

This chain uses TRBV6-6 with TRBJ2-1; a possible D gene is TRBD2 (8 bases). The CDR3 runs to 16 residues. V lost 5 bases, J lost 2 bases, and 16 bases lay in between. Germline V CDR1 and CDR2: MNHNY, SVGAGI (reference sequence). The CDR3 loop is CASSPPGRGPYNEQFF. CDR3 coding DNA: TGTGCCAGCAGTCCCCCCGGGAGGGGGCCCTACAATGAGCAGTTCTTC.

This chain connects TRBV11-2 to TRBJ2-3; TRBD2 agrees at 8 bases. Trimming cost V 5 bases and J 6 bases; bases outside gene matches: 13. Germline assignment: CDR1 SGHAT and CDR2 FQNNGV. CDR3 size: 16 residues. The CDR3 DNA follows: TGTGCCAGCAGCGGGGGTAGCGGGGCAGCAGGGGATACGCAGTATTTT. It is translated as CASSGGSGAAGDTQYF.

This clone showed up just a few times. V and J are TRBV12-5 and TRBJ1-1, with D maybe TRBD1 (6 bases). CDR1 is LGHNT, CDR2 FRNRAP, per germline. The V end lost 7 bases, the J end lost 0 bases, and 15 bases lay between the germline ends. The CDR3 runs 15 residues. The CDR3 here is CASARGAQVNTEAFF. DNA of the CDR3: TGTGCTAGTGCCCGGGGGGCCCAAGTGAACACTGAAGCTTTCTTT.

This chain links TRBV29-1 with TRBJ1-2; weak D call: TRBD1 (5 bases). The CDR3 loop spans 13 amino acids. In germline, CDR1 is SQVTM, CDR2 ANQGSEA. V lost 4 bases and J lost 4, with 13 bases in between. The CDR3 loop reads CSVVRGGGYGYTF. The CDR3 DNA sequence: TGCAGCGTTGTGCGGGGCGGGGGCTATGGCTACACCTTC. Variable domain in full (rest from reference TRBV29-1 and TRBJ1-2): SAVISQKPSRDICQRGTSLTIQCQVDSQVTMMFWYRQQPGQSLTLIATANQGSEATYESGFVIDKFPISRPNLTFSTLTVSNMSPEDSSIYLCSVVRGGGYGYTFGSGTRLTVV.

This clone appeared many times. V gene TRBV28 combines with J gene TRBJ2-1; the D gene is possibly TRBD2 (6 bases). Trimming removed 8 bases at V and 10 bases at J, with 18 bases between. Germline assignment: CDR1 MDHEN and CDR2 SYDVKM. The CDR3 spans 13 residues. DNA of the CDR3: TGTGCCAGCGACCGGGACTCCGTCGGGGAGCAGTTCTTC. Encoded protein: CASDRDSVGEQFF.

To note about this clone: Other DNA sequences in the same sample also yield this CDR3. The chain has TRBV19 and TRBJ2-2; possibly TRBD2 for D (6 bases). Trimming removed 1 base from V and 3 bases from J, with 9 bases in between. Germline CDR1 LNHDA, CDR2 SQIVND (reference sequence). The CDR3 has 15 residues. The CDR3 loop is CASSIGGAYTGELFF. The CDR3 coding sequence is TGTGCCAGTAGTATAGGCGGGGCTTACACCGGGGAGCTGTTTTTT.

This clone was observed a single time. The chain uses TRBV7-2 and TRBJ2-2; TRBD1 might be the D (6 bases). This CDR3 has 13 residues. V was shortened by 5 bases and J by 6 bases, with 10 bases between the two germline ends. The germline V gene encodes CDR1 SGHTA and CDR2 FQGNSA. In DNA, the CDR3 is TGTGCCAGCAGCCGTACAGGGTCCGGGGAGCTGTTTTTT. Its protein is CASSRTGSGELFF.

The chain carries TRBV27 and TRBJ2-1; TRBD1 matches at 7 bases. This CDR3 spans 16 amino acids. The germline V gene has CDR1 MNHEY and CDR2 SMNVEV (reference sequence). Trimming took 3 bases from V and 1 from J; bases not matched to a gene: 6. The CDR3 region has the DNA TGTGCCAGCAGTTTGAGCAGGGGGAAATCCTACAATGAGCAGTTCTTC. Protein product: CASSLSRGKSYNEQFF.

The rearrangement links TRBV5-1 to TRBJ2-7; possible D gene TRBD1, 5 bases. V was trimmed by 2 bases and J by 0 bases, leaving 9 bases between them. This CDR3 spans 14 amino acids. The germline V gene encodes CDR1 SGHRS and CDR2 YFSETQ. The CDR3 DNA follows: TGCGCCAGCAGCTTTTCTGACAGCTCCTACGAGCAGTACTTC. Translation gives CASSFSDSSYEQYF.

This chain connects TRBV6-5 to TRBJ1-2, with 12 bases that match TRBD1. The CDR3 runs to 14 residues. V dropped 5 bases and J dropped 8; count of bases not matched to a gene: 6. CDR1 and CDR2 (germline): MNHEY, SVGAGI. Written as DNA, the CDR3 is TGTGCCAGCAGTCAGGACGGGACAGGGGGCGGCTACACCTTC. It codes for CASSQDGTGGGYTF.

J is TRBJ2-1 and V is TRBV7-2, with 8 bases lining up with TRBD1. The CDR3 runs to 13 residues. With V trimmed by 5 bases and J by 6 bases, 3 bases remained unmatched. Germline assignment: CDR1 SGHTA and CDR2 FQGNSA. Written as DNA, the CDR3 is TGTGCCAGCAGCGCGACAGGGGTCAATGAGCAGTTCTTC. Amino acids: CASSATGVNEQFF.

This chain joins TRBV7-6 and TRBJ1-5, with 7 bases lining up with TRBD1. The CDR3 spans 17 residues. Germline assignment: CDR1 SGHVS and CDR2 FNYEAQ. V dropped 3 bases and J dropped 0; count of bases not matched to a gene: 8. CDR3 protein: CASSLGTAPYSNQPQHF. The CDR3 DNA is TGTGCCAGCAGCTTGGGGACAGCCCCCTATAGCAATCAGCCCCAGCATTTT.

The V call is TRBV15, the J call TRBJ2-4; D gene uncertain. Germline V CDR1 and CDR2: LNHNV, YYDKDF (reference sequence). V was pared by 0 bases and J by 2 bases, with 17 bases between. This CDR3 has 18 amino acids. The CDR3 region has the DNA TGTGCCACCAGCAGAGATCGAGGCACCGAAGGTACCAAAAACATTCAGTACTTC. Protein product: CATSRDRGTEGTKNIQYF.

This chain uses TRBV3-1 (or the pseudogene TRBV3-2) with TRBJ1-6, with D maybe TRBD1 (6 bases). CDR3 length: 18 residues. CDR1 LGHDT and CDR2 YNNKEL come from the germline V gene (reference sequence). The V end was cut by 4 bases, the J end by 6 bases, with 22 bases between. In DNA form, the CDR3 reads TGTGCCAGCAGCCCTCAGCCCCGTTGGACAGCCTCTAATTCACCCCTCCACTTT. This sequence encodes CASSPQPRWTASNSPLHF.

This clone turned up a few times. The chain couples TRBV11-3 to TRBJ2-1; TRBD1 agrees at 10 bases. The CDR3 covers 15 residues. Trimming took 5 bases from V and 5 from J; bases not matched to a gene: 6. Germline V gives CDR1 SGHNT, CDR2 YENEEA. The CDR3 sequence is CASSRYGTGDNEQFF. CDR3 nucleotides: TGTGCCAGCAGCCGGTATGGGACAGGGGACAATGAGCAGTTCTTC.

Written as DNA, the CDR3 is TGTGCCAGCTCACCATCGACAGGGAATTATAATTCACCCCTCCACTTT. Its translation: CASSPSTGNYNSPLHF. The chain employs TRBV18 and TRBJ1-6, with TRBD1 matching over 7 bases. J gave up 4 bases and V 2 bases, and 5 bases lay outside the gene matches. CDR3 length equals 16 residues. Germline values: CDR1 KGHSH, CDR2 LQKENI.

This clone was detected once. J is TRBJ2-7 and V is TRBV10-3; 7 bases are shared with TRBD1. Germline lookup yields CDR1 ENHRY and CDR2 SYGVKD. V lost 5 bases to trimming and J lost 3 bases; unmatched junction nucleotides: 10. The CDR3 is 15 residues long. The CDR3 reads CAISPSQGQLYEQYF. As DNA, the CDR3 is TGTGCCATCAGTCCGTCCCAGGGACAGCTCTACGAGCAGTACTTC.

The chain couples TRBV30 to TRBJ1-1; no definite D call. Trimming took off 3 bases at V and 8 bases at J, with 13 bases between the two ends. This CDR3 spans 12 amino acids. Germline CDR1 GTSNPN, CDR2 SVGIG (reference sequence). The CDR3 DNA follows: TGTGCCTGGAGGGGAGGGAGCCGAGAAGCTTTCTTT. Translation gives CAWRGGSREAFF. The variable domain in full, with the rest retrieved from reference TRBV30 and TRBJ1-1, is SQTIHQWPATLVQPVGSPLSLECTVEGTSNPNLYWYRQAAGRGLQLLFYSVGIGQISSEVPQNLSASRPQDRQFILSSKKLLLSDSGFYLCAWRGGSREAFFGQGTRLTVV.

The chain combines TRBV3-1 (or the pseudogene TRBV3-2) with TRBJ2-1; 8 bases are shared with TRBD1. The V and J ends lost 8 bases and 2 bases, in that order; junction bases with no gene match: 8. Per the germline V gene, CDR1 is LGHDT and CDR2 is YNNKEL (reference sequence). This CDR3 is 15 amino acids long. This CDR3 is CASPPGQETYNEQFF. The CDR3 DNA reads TGTGCCAGCCCCCCGGGACAGGAAACCTACAATGAGCAGTTCTTC.

The chain uses TRBV19 and TRBJ2-3, with D perhaps matching TRBD2 (6 bases). Germline assignment: CDR1 LNHDA and CDR2 SQIVND (reference sequence). The CDR3 is 10 residues long. The chain's CDR3 is CATGVDTQYF. The CDR3 DNA reads as TGTGCTACGGGGGTGGATACGCAGTATTTT.

The V and J genes are TRBV25-1 and TRBJ1-2, with a weak D call TRBD1 (6 bases). Germline CDR1 reads MGHDK; CDR2 reads SYGVNS. The CDR3 is 15 amino acids. Trimming removed 2 bases at V and 2 bases at J, with 12 bases between. The CDR3 nucleotides read TGTGCCAGCAGTGAACCCTCAACAGGGAACTATGGCTACACCTTC. Its translation is CASSEPSTGNYGYTF.

Notes on this clone: The junction differs from germline at one of its ends, possibly a read error. The rearrangement joins TRBV7-8 to TRBJ2-3, with a possible D match to TRBD2 (6 bases). The CDR3 has 11 amino acids. The germline CDR1 and CDR2 sequences are SGHVS and FQNEAQ. CDR3 in amino acids: CASSPGLTRYF. CDR3 bases: TGTGCCAGCAGCCCGGGACTGACGCGGTATTTT.

The rearrangement uses TRBV2 and TRBJ2-1, with D perhaps TRBD2 (5 bases). The germline V and J ends were trimmed by 9 bases and 0 bases, with 18 bases remaining between them. The CDR3 contains 16 residues. CDR1 and CDR2 from the germline V gene are SNHLY and FYNNEI. CDR3 nucleotide sequence: TGTGCCAGTATATCCCAGAGGGTCAACTCCTACAATGAGCAGTTCTTC. Translated: CASISQRVNSYNEQFF.

J is TRBJ2-5 and V is TRBV20-1; tentatively, D is TRBD1 (6 bases). The CDR3 is 14 amino acids. The germline V gene has CDR1 DFQATT and CDR2 SNEGSKA (reference sequence). V dropped 3 bases and J dropped 2 bases, with 13 bases sitting between them. The CDR3: CSASPGQLQETQYF. CDR3 DNA: TGCAGTGCTAGTCCAGGACAGCTACAAGAGACCCAGTACTTC.

J is TRBJ1-4 and V is TRBV4-3; no clear D. This CDR3 region has 14 residues. V shed 0 bases and J shed 5 bases, with 7 bases lying between them. Germline assignment: CDR1 LGHNA and CDR2 YSLEER. CDR3 region: CASSQEQRNEKLFF. The CDR3, as DNA: TGCGCCAGCAGCCAAGAGCAGCGGAATGAAAAACTGTTTTTT.